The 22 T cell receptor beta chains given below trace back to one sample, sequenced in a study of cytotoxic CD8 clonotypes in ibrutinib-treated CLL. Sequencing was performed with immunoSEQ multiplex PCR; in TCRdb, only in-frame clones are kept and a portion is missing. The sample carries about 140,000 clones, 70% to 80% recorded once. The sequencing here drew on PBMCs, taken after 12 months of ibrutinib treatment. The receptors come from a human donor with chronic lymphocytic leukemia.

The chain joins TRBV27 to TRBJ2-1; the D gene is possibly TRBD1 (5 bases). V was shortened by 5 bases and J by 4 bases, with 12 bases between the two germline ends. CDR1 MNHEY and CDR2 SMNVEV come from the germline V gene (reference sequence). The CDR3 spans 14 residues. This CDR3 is CASSRLDTYNEQFF. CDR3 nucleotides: TGTGCCAGCAGTCGATTGGACACTTACAATGAGCAGTTCTTC.

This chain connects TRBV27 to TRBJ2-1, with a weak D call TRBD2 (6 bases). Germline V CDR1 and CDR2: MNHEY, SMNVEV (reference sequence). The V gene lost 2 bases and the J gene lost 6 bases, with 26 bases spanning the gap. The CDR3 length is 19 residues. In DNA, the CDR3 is TGTGCCAGCAGTTTAGTCCTCTTACCACCGACTAGTGAAGGCAATGAGCAGTTCTTC. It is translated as CASSLVLLPPTSEGNEQFF.

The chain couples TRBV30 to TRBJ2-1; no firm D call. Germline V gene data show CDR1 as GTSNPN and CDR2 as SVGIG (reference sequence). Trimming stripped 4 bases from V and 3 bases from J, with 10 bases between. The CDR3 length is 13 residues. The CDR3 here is CAWMPTYYNEQFF. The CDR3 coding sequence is TGTGCCTGGATGCCGACTTACTACAATGAGCAGTTCTTC.

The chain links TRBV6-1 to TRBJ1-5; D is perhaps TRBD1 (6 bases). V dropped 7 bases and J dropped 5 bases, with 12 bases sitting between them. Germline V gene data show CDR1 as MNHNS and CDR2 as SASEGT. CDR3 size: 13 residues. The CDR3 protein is CASTRTDYQPQHF. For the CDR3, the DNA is TGTGCCAGCACCCGGACAGACTATCAGCCCCAGCATTTT.

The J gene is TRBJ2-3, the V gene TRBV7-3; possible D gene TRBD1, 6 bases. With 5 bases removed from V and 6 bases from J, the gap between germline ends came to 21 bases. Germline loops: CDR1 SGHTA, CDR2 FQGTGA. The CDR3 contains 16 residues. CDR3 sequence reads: CASSPGTSQNLDTQYF. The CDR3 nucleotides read TGTGCCAGCAGCCCAGGGACATCACAAAATCTGGATACGCAGTATTTT.

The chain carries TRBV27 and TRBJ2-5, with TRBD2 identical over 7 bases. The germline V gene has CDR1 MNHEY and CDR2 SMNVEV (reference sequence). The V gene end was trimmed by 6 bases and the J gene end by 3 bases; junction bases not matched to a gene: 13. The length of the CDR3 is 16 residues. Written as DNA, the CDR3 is TGTGCCAGCAGCCCCCGTAATTGGGGGGGAGAAGAGACCCAGTACTTC. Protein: CASSPRNWGGEETQYF.

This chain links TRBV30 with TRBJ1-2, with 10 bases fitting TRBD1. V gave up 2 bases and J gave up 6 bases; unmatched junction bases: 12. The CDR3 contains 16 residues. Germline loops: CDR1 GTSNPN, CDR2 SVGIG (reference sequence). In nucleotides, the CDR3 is TGTGCCTGGAGTCGGCCTGGCAGGGACAGGGGCCATGGCTACACCTTC. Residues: CAWSRPGRDRGHGYTF. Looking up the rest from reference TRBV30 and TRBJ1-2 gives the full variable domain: SQTIHQWPATLVQPVGSPLSLECTVEGTSNPNLYWYRQAAGRGLQLLFYSVGIGQISSEVPQNLSASRPQDRQFILSSKKLLLSDSGFYLCAWSRPGRDRGHGYTFGSGTRLTVV.

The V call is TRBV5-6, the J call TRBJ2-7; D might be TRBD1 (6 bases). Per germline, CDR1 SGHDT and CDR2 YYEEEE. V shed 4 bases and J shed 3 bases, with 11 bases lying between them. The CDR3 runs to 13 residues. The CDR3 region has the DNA TGTGCCAGCAGCCCGGGGACATACTACGAGCAGTACTTC. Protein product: CASSPGTYYEQYF.

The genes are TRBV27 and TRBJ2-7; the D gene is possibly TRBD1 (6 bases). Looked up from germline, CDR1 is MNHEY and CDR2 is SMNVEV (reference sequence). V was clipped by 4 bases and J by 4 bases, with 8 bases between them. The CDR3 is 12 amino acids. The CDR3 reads CASSSRGYEQYF. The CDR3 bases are TGTGCCAGCAGTTCCAGGGGTTACGAGCAGTACTTC.

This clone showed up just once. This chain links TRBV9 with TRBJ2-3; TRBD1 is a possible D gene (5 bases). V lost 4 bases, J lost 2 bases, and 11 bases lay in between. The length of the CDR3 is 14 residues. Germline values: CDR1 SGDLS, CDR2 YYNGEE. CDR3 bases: TGTGCCAGCAGCCCTCGACAGCTCACAGATACGCAGTATTTT. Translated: CASSPRQLTDTQYF.

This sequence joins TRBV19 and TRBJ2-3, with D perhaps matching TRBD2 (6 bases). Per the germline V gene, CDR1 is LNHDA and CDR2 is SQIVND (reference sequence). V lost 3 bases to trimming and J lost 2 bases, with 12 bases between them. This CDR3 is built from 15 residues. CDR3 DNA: TGTGCCAGTAGTATGCGGGGACCTTCCACAGATACGCAGTATTTT. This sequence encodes CASSMRGPSTDTQYF.

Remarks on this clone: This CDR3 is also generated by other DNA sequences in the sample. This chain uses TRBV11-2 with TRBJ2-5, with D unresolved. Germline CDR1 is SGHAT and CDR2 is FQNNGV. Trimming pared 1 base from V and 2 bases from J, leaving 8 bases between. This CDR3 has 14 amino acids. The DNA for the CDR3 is TGTGCCAGCAGCTTAGGGGGTTCTCAAGAGACCCAGTACTTC. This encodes CASSLGGSQETQYF.

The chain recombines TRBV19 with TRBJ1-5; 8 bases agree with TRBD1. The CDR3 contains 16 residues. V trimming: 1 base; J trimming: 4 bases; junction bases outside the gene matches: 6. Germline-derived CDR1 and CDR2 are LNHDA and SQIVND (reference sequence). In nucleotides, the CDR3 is TGTGCCAGTAGTATAGCTAACAGGGGGAGGAATCAGCCCCAGCATTTT. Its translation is CASSIANRGRNQPQHF.

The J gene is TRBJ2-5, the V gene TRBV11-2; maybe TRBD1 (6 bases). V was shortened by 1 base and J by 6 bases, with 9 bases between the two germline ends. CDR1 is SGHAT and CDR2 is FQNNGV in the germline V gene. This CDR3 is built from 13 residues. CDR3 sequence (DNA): TGTGCCAGCAGCTTAGGACAGGAGAAGACCCAGTACTTC. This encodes CASSLGQEKTQYF.

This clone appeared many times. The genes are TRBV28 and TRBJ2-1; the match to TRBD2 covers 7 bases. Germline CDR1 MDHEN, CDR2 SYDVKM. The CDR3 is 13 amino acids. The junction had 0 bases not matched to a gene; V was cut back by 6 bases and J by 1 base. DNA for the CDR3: TGTGCCAGCAGGCGGGGGTCCTACAATGAGCAGTTCTTC. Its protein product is CASRRGSYNEQFF.

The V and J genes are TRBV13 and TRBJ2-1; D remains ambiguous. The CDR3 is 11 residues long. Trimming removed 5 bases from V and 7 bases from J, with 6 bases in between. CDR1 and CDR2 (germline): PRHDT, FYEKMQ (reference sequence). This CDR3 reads CASSKRNEQFF. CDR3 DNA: TGTGCCAGCAGCAAGAGGAATGAGCAGTTCTTC. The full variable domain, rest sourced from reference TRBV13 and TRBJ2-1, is AAGVIQSPRHLIKEKRETATLKCYPIPRHDTVYWYQQGPGQDPQFLISFYEKMQSDKGSIPDRFSAQQFSDYHSELNMSSLELGDSALYFCASSKRNEQFFGPGTRLTVL.

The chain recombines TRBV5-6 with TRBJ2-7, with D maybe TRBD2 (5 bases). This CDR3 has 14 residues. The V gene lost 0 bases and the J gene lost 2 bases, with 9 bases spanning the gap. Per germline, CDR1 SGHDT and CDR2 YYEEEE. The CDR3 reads CASSLGTWTYEQYF. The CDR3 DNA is TGTGCCAGCAGCTTGGGGACTTGGACCTACGAGCAGTACTTC.

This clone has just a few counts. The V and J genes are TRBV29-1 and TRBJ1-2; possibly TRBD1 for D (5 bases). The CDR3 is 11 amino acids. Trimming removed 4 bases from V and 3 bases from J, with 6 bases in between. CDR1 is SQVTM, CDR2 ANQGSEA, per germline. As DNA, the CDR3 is TGCAGCGTTGTCAGGGACTATGGCTACACCTTC. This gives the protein CSVVRDYGYTF.

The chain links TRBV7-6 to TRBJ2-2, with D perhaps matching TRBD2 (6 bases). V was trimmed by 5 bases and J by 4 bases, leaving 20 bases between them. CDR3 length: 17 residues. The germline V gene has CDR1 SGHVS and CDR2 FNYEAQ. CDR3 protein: CASSDTSQRGSTGELFF. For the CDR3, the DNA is TGTGCCAGCAGCGATACTAGCCAAAGGGGTTCCACCGGGGAGCTGTTTTTT.

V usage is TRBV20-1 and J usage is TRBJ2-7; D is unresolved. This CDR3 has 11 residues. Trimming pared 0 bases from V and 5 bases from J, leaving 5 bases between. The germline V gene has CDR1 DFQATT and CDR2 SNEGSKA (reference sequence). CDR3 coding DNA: TGCAGTGCTAGAGAGGGTCACGAGCAGTACTTC. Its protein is CSAREGHEQYF.

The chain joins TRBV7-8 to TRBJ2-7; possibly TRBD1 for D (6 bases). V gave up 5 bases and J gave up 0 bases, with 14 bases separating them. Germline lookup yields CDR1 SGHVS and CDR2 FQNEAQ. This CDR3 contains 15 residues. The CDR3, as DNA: TGTGCCAGCAGCCAGCCGGGACAAAGCTCCTACGAGCAGTACTTC. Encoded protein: CASSQPGQSSYEQYF.

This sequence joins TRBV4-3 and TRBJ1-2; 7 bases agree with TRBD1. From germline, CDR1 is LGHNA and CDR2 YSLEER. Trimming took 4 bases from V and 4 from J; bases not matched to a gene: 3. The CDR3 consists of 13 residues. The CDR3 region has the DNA TGCGCCAGCAGCCCTGGGACAGCCTATGGCTACACCTTC. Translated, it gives CASSPGTAYGYTF.